These T cell receptor beta chains were read from a single sample in a study of a mutant IDH1 vaccine in newly diagnosed glioma. The antigens of these receptors remain unknown. Data came from immunoSEQ multiplex PCR; TCRdb stores just in-frame clones and leaves some out. The table records tens of thousands of clones, 82% of them present only once. Sample: PBMCs, taken from a glioma patient whose treatment included an IDH1 peptide vaccine. The source of these receptors is a woman between 18 and 30 years old with glioma. Some clones in this sample may be carry-over from other donors' samples. Both conserved end residues are part of each CDR3. D genes are given only for firm matches. The size of a clone is reported for some rows only, either as once, few or many, or as a class for expanded clones.

V gene	J gene	D gene	clone size	CDR3 protein	CDR3 DNA
TRBV25-1	TRBJ2-7	NA	once	CASAKSDSSYEQYF	TGTGCCAGCGCGAAGTCGGACAGCAGCTACGAGCAGTACTTC
TRBV5-1	TRBJ1-2	NA	NA	CASSMGRANYGYTF	TGCGCCAGCAGCATGGGACGGGCTAACTATGGCTACACCTTC
TRBV5-4	TRBJ1-4	NA	few	CASSTSGSINEKLFF	TGTGCCAGCAGCACCTCGGGATCAATTAATGAAAAACTGTTTTTT
TRBV6-1	TRBJ2-1	NA	NA	CASSDRVGTEQFF	TGTGCCAGCAGTGATAGGGTCGGGACAGAGCAGTTCTTC
TRBV4-1	TRBJ1-1	TRBD1	NA	CASSHPGTGRVTEAFF	TGCGCCAGCAGCCATCCCGGGACAGGAAGAGTCACTGAAGCTTTCTTT
TRBV6-1	TRBJ1-2	TRBD1	NA	CASTMTGASYGYTF	TGTGCCAGCACCATGACAGGGGCCAGCTATGGCTACACCTTC
TRBV6-6	TRBJ1-1	NA	NA	CASSYSGGTEAFF	TGTGCCAGCAGTTACTCCGGGGGGACTGAAGCTTTCTTT
TRBV5-1	TRBJ2-3	NA	few	CASTGPSTDTQYF	TGCGCCAGCACGGGTCCTAGCACAGATACGCAGTATTTT
TRBV10-3	TRBJ2-7	NA	few	CAISDSVRASEQYF	TGTGCCATCAGTGATTCGGTAAGGGCTTCCGAGCAGTACTTC
TRBV19	TRBJ2-7	TRBD2	NA	CASSMGAGGYEQYF	TGTGCCAGTAGTATGGGGGCGGGAGGCTACGAGCAGTACTTC
TRBV5-1	TRBJ2-7	NA	NA	CASSLWGQNYEQYF	TGCGCCAGCAGCTTGTGGGGGCAGAACTACGAGCAGTACTTC
TRBV5-4	TRBJ2-1	TRBD2	NA	CASSLAGPSYNEQFF	TGTGCCAGCAGCCTAGCGGGGCCCTCCTACAATGAGCAGTTCTTC
TRBV4-1	TRBJ1-5	NA	few	CASSQATGPNQPQHF	TGCGCCAGCAGCCAAGCTACAGGGCCCAATCAGCCCCAGCATTTT
TRBV5-1	TRBJ2-2	NA	once	CASSLKGTNTGELFF	TGCGCCAGCAGCTTGAAGGGGACGAACACCGGGGAGCTGTTTTTT
TRBV10-1	TRBJ2-7	TRBD2	NA	CASMGGRNEQYF	TGCGCCAGCATGGGCGGGAGAAACGAGCAGTACTTC
TRBV7-8	TRBJ2-5	NA	NA	CASSLEGSGESQETQYF	TGTGCCAGCAGCTTGGAAGGATCGGGGGAAAGCCAAGAGACCCAGTACTTC
TRBV7-8	TRBJ1-3	NA	NA	CASSLEGSSGNTIYF	TGTGCCAGCAGCTTAGAAGGGAGCTCTGGAAACACCATATATTTT
TRBV6-5	TRBJ1-2	NA	NA	CASSPQGRYGYTF	TGTGCCAGCAGCCCCCAGGGGCGCTATGGCTACACCTTC
TRBV7-9	TRBJ2-2	NA	NA	CASSLSGARGELFF	TGTGCCAGCAGCTTATCCGGGGCGCGAGGGGAGCTGTTTTTT
TRBV23-1	TRBJ1-2	NA	NA	CASSQPPRRWAYGYTF	TGCGCCAGCAGTCAACCTCCGCGTAGGTGGGCCTATGGCTACACCTTC
TRBV5-1	TRBJ2-1	TRBD2	NA	CASSSGDPVSYNEQFF	TGCGCCAGCAGTAGCGGGGACCCCGTCTCCTACAATGAGCAGTTCTTC
TRBV2	TRBJ1-1	NA	NA	CASSEIGQGPLNTEAFF	TGTGCCAGCAGTGAAATCGGGCAGGGCCCCTTGAACACTGAAGCTTTCTTT
TRBV2	TRBJ2-7	NA	NA	CASGDSYEQYF	TGTGCCAGCGGCGACAGCTACGAGCAGTACTTC